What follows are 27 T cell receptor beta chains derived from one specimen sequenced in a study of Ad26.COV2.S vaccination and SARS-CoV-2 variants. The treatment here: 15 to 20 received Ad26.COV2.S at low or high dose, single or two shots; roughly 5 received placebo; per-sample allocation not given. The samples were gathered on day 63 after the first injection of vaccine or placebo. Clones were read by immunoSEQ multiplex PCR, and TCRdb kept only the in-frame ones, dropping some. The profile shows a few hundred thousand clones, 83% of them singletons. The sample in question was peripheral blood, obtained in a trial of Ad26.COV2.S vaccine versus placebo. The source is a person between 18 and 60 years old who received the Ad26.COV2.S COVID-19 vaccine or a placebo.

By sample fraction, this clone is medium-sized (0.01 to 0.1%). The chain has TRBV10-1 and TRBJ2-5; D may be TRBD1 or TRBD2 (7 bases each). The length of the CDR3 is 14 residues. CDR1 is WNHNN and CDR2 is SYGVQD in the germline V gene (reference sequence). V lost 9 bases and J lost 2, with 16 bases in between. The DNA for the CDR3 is TGCGCCAGATCGGGCCAGGGGGGGCAAGAGACCCAGTACTTC. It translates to CARSGQGGQETQYF.

The CDR3 protein is CASSPGTTNQETQYF. CDR3 DNA: TGTGCCAGCAGCCCCGGGACCACCAACCAAGAGACCCAGTACTTC. The chain combines TRBV11-3 with TRBJ2-5; possibly TRBD1 or TRBD2 for D (5 bases each). V was trimmed by 5 bases and J by 0 bases, leaving 13 bases between them. The germline V gene encodes CDR1 SGHNT and CDR2 YENEEA. This CDR3 has 15 residues.

The CDR3 bases are TGCGCCAGCAGCTTTGGGAGCATGAACACTGAAGCTTTCTTT. Amino acids: CASSFGSMNTEAFF. The V and J genes are TRBV5-1 and TRBJ1-1; D gene uncertain. The germline V gene encodes CDR1 SGHRS and CDR2 YFSETQ. CDR3 length: 14 amino acids. The V end lost 2 bases, the J end lost 0 bases, and 8 bases lay between the germline ends.

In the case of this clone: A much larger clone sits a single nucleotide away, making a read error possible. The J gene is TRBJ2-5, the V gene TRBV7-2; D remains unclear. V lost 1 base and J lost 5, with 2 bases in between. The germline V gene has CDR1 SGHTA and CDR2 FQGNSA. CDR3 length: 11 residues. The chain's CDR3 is CASSLVETQYF. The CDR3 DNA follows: TGTGCCAGCAGCTTAGTGGAGACCCAGTACTTC.

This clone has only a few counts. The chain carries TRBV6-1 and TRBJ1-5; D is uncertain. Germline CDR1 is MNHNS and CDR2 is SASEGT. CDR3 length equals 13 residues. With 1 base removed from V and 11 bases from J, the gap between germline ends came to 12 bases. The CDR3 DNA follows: TGTGCCAGCAGTGAAGGGGCTCGGAGGGCCCAGCATTTT. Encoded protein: CASSEGARRAQHF.

The chain's CDR3 is CASSLDRENTIYF. The CDR3 DNA sequence: TGTGCCAGCAGCTTAGACAGGGAGAACACCATATATTTT. The chain recombines TRBV11-2 with TRBJ1-3; the D gene is possibly TRBD1 (5 bases). The V end lost 0 bases, the J end lost 7 bases, and 7 bases lay between the germline ends. Per germline, CDR1 SGHAT and CDR2 FQNNGV. The CDR3 covers 13 residues.

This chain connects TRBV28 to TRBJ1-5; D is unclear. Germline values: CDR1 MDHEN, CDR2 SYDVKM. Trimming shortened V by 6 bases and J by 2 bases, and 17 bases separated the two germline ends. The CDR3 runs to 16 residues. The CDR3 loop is CASSKTRGGGNQPQHF. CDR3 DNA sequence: TGTGCCAGCAGCAAAACTCGAGGAGGCGGCAATCAGCCCCAGCATTTT.

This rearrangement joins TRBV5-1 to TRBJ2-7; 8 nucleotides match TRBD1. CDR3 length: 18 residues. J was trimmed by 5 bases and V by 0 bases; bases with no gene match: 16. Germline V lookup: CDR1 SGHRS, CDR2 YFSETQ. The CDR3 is CASSLDLRAEDRVDEQYF. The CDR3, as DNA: TGCGCCAGCAGCTTGGATCTAAGGGCTGAGGACAGGGTGGACGAGCAGTACTTC.

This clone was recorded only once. In DNA, the CDR3 is TGCGCCAGCAGCCGTTGGGTAGCGCCCACAGATACGCAGTATTTT. Translation: CASSRWVAPTDTQYF. V and J are TRBV5-1 and TRBJ2-3; D might be TRBD2 (5 bases). V lost 4 bases and J 2 bases, leaving 14 bases between the germline ends. Per the germline V gene, CDR1 is SGHRS and CDR2 is YFSETQ. The CDR3 has 15 amino acids.

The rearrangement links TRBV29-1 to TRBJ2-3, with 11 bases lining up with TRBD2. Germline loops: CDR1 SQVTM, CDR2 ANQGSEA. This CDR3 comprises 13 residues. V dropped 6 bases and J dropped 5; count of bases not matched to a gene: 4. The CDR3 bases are TGCAGCGTCAGACTAGCGGGGCGAGATACGCAGTATTTT. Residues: CSVRLAGRDTQYF.

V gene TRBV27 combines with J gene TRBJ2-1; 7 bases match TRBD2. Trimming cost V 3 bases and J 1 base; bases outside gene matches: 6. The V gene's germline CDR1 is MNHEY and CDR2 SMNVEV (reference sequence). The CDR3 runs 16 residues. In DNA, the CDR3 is TGTGCCAGCAGTTTTTCTCTAGCGGCTTCCTACAATGAGCAGTTCTTC. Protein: CASSFSLAASYNEQFF.

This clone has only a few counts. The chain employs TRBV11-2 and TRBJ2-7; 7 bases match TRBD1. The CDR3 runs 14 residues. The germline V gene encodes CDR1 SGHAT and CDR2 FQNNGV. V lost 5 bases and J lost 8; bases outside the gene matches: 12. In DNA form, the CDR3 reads TGTGCCAGCAGCCAAGTCGGACAGGCCCTCCAGCAGTACTTC. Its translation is CASSQVGQALQQYF. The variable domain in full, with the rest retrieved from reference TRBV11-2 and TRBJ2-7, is EAGVAQSPRYKIIEKRQSVAFWCNPISGHATLYWYQQILGQGPKLLIQFQNNGVVDDSQLPKDRFSAERLKGVDSTLKIQPAKLEDSAVYLCASSQVGQALQQYFGPGTRLTVT.

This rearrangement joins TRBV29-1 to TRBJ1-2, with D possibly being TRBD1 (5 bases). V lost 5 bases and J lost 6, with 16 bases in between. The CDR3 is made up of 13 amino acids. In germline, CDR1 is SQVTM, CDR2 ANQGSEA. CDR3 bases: TGCAGCGTTTACCAGTGGGGCTTCGATGGCTACACCTTC. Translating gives CSVYQWGFDGYTF.

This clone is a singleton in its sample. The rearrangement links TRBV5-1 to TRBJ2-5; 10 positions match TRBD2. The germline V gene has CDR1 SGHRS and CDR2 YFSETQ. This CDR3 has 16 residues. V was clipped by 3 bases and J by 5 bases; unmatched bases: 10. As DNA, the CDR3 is TGCGCCAGCAGCTCTCGGGGAGCGGGGGGGCCGGAGACCCAGTACTTC. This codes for CASSSRGAGGPETQYF. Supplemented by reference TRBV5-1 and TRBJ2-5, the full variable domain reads KAGVTQTPRYLIKTRGQQVTLSCSPISGHRSVSWYQQTPGQGLQFLFEYFSETQRNKGNFPGRFSGRQFSNSRSEMNVSTLELGDSALYLCASSSRGAGGPETQYFGPGTRLLVL.

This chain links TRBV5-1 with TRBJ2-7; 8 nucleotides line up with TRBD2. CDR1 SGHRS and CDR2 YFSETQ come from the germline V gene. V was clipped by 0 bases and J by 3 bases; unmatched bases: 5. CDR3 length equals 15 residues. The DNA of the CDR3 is TGCGCCAGCAGCTTGGGGGCGACTAGCGACTACGAGCAGTACTTC. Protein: CASSLGATSDYEQYF.

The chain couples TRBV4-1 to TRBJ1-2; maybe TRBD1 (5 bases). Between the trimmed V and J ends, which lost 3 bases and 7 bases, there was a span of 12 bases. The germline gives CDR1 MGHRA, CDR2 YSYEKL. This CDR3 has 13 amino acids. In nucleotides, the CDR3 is TGCGCCAGCAGCCACGACAGACGGTTTGGCTACACCTTC. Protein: CASSHDRRFGYTF.

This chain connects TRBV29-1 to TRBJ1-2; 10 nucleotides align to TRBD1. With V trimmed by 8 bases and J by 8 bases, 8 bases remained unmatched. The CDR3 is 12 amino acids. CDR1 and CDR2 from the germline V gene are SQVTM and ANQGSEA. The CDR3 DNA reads TGCAGCTTACGGGGACAGGGGAACGGCTACACCTTC. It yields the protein CSLRGQGNGYTF.

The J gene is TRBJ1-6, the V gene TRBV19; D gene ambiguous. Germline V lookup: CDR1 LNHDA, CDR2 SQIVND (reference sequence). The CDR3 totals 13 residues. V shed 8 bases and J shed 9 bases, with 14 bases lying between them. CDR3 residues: CASVQAVGSPLHF. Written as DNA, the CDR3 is TGTGCCAGTGTTCAAGCGGTGGGTTCACCCCTCCACTTT.

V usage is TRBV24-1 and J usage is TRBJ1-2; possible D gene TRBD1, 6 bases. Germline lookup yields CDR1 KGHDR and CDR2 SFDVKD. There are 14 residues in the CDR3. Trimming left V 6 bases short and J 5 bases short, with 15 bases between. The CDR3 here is CATSTRQAQYGYTF. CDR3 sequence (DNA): TGTGCCACCAGTACCAGACAGGCGCAATATGGCTACACCTTC.

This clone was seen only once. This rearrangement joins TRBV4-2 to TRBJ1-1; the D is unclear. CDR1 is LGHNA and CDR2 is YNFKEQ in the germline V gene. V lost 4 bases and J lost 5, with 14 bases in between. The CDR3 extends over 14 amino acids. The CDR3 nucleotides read TGTGCCAGCAGCCGGGATTTGAGGGTGACTGAAGCTTTCTTT. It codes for CASSRDLRVTEAFF.

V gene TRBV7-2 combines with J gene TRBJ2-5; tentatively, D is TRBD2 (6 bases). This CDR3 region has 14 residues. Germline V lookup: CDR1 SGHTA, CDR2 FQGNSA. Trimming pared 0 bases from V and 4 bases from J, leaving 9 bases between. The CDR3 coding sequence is TGTGCCAGCAGCTTAGCGGGTAGCGGAGAGACCCAGTACTTC. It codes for CASSLAGSGETQYF.

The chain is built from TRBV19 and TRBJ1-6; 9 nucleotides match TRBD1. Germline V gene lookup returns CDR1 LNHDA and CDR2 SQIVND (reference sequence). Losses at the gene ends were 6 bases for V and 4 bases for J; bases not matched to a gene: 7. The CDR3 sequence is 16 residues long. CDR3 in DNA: TGTGCCAGTAGCCCACAGGGGGCTTTGTATAATTCACCCCTCCACTTT. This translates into CASSPQGALYNSPLHF.

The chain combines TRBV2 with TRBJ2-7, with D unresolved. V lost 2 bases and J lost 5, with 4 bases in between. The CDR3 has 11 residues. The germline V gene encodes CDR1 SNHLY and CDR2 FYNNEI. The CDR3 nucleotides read TGTGCCAGCAGTGAAACCCACGAGCAGTACTTC. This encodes CASSETHEQYF.

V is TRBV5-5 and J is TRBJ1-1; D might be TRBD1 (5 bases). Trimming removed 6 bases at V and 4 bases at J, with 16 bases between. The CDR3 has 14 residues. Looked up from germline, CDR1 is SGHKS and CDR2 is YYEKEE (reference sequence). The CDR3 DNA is TGTGCCAGCATACTATCCCCCGGGGGCACTGAAGCTTTCTTT. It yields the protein CASILSPGGTEAFF.

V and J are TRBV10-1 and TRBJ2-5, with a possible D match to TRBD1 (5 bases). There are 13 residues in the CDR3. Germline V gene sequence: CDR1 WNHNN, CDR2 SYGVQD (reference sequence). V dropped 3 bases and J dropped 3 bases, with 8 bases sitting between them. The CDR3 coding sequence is TGCGCCAGCAGTGATACCAGGGAAGAGACCCAGTACTTC. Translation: CASSDTREETQYF.

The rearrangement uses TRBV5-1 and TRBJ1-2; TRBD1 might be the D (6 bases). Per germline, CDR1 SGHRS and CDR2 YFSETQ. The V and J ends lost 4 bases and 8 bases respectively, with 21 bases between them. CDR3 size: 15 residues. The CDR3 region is CASSGDPGQLGGYTF. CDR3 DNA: TGCGCCAGCAGCGGAGATCCGGGACAACTAGGAGGCTACACCTTC.

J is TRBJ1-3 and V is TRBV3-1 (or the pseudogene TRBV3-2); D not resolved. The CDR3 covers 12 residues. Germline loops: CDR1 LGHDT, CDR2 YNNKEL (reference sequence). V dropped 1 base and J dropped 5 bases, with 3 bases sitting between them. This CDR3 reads CASSQARNTIYF. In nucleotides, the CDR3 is TGTGCCAGCAGCCAAGCGCGAAACACCATATATTTT.